The sequence of this T cell receptor (beta chain) was determined in a study of human T cells and chemical hapten exposure. The study, taken as a whole, reports: Once DPC sensitization occurred, TCRs above 1 in 1000 frequency showed no change.

The CDR3 runs to 13 residues. Germline trimming cut 7 bases from V and 4 bases from J; bases unmatched to any gene: 3. In germline, CDR1 is MNHNS, CDR2 SASEGT. The sample's time point: healthy volunteer bleed at 2 weeks. Unfractionated whole blood yielded total RNA. Library construction involved attaching unique molecular identifiers to individual cDNA molecules, which allowed quantitative, reproducible TCR counting. As handled by the study authors: There were a median of around 96,000 TCRs per sample, with a range from roughly 23,224 to 750,000. Using its own MiXCR run on the RACE reads, TCRdb lists one record per CDR3 protein. TCRdb, not the authors, supplied the V and J calls. The table has about 130,000 distinct CDR3 sequences, roughly 9.5% seen once. This clonotype was detected many times. As yet, its antigen is unknown.

This chain uses TRBV6-1 with TRBJ2-2; 7 positions agree with TRBD2. The TCR sequence derives from a male donor in good health. Some clones in this sample may be carry-over from other donors' samples. The sequenced material came from whole blood. The CDR3 is CASNREATGELFF. The CDR3 coding sequence is TGTGCCAGCAATCGGGAGGCCACCGGGGAGCTGTTTTTT.